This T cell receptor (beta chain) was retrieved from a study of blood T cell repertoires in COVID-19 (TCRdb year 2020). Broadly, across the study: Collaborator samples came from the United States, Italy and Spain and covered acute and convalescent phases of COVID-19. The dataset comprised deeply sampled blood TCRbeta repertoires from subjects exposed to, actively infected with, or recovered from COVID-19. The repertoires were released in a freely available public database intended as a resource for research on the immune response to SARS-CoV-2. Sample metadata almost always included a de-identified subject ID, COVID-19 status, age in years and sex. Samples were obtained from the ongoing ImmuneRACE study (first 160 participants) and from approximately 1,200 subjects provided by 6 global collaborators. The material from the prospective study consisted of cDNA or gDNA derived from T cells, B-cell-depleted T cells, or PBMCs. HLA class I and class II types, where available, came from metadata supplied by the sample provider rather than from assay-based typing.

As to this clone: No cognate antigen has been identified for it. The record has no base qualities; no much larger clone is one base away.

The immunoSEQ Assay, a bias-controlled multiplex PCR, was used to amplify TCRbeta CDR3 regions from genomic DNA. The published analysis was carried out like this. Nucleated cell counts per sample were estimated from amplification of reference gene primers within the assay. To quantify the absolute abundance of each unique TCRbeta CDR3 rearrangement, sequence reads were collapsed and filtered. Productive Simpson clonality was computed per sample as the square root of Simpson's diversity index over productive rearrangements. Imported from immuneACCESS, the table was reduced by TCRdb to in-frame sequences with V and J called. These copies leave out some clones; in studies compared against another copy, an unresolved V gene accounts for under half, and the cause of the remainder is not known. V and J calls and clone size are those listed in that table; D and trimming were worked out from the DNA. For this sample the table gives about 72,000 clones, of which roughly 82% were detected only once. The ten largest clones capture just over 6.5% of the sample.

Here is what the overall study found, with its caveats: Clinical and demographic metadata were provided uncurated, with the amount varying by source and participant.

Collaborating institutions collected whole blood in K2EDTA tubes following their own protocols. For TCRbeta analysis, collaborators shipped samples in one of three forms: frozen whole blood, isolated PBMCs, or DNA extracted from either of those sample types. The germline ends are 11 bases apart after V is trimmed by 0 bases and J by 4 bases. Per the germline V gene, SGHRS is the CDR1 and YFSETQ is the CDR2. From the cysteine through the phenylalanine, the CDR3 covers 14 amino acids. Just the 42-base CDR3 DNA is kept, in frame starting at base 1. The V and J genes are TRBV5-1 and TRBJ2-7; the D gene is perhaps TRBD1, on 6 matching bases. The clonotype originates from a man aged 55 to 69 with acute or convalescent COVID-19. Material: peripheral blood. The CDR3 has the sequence CASSLVPRGYEQYF. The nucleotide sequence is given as TGCGCCAGCAGCTTGGTTCCCAGGGGATACGAGCAGTACTTC.